Below, 20 T cell receptor beta chains from the same sample are listed, as sequenced in a study of regulatory T cells in long-lasting Graves disease. Time point denoted: persistent/refractory GD, antithyroid drugs over 5 years with positive TRAb. Researchers made the TCR library from RNA that was extracted from PBMCs. Construction of the TCR beta libraries employed iRepertoire HTBI primers in conjunction with Arm-PCR of CDR3 regions. TCRdb called the multiplex PCR reads again in MiXCR, with one record for every CDR3 protein. This table holds hundreds of thousands of distinct CDR3 sequences, about 20% found once. The sequences come from peripheral blood mononuclear cells (PBMCs), collected when the disease was refractory, from a patient treated with antithyroid drugs. These receptors came from a female donor with Graves disease.

This clonotype has at least ten counts. The rearrangement links TRBV11-2 to TRBJ2-7; possibly TRBD2 for D (5 bases). Germline V CDR1 and CDR2: SGHAT, FQNNGV. V was trimmed by 8 bases and J by 3 bases, leaving 11 bases between them. This CDR3 spans 12 amino acids. The CDR3 sequence is CASRAAGYEQYF. DNA of the CDR3: TGTGCCAGCCGGGCCGCGGGCTACGAGCAGTACTTC.

The chain recombines TRBV9 with TRBJ1-1; D remains unclear. CDR3 length: 16 residues. In germline, CDR1 is SGDLS, CDR2 YYNGEE. The germline V and J ends were trimmed by 0 bases and 1 base, with 13 bases remaining between them. The CDR3 DNA reads TGTGCCAGCAGCGTAGCCGAGGGTATGGGGAACACTGAAGCTTTCTTT. Translated: CASSVAEGMGNTEAFF.

The rearrangement joins TRBV7-9 to TRBJ1-1, with D possibly matching TRBD1 (6 bases). The CDR3 has 14 residues. The V gene lost 7 bases and the J gene lost 3 bases, with 15 bases spanning the gap. Germline V CDR1 and CDR2: SEHNR, FQNEAQ (reference sequence). The CDR3 sequence is CASNFRDTHTEAFF. DNA for the CDR3: TGTGCCAGCAACTTCCGGGACACCCACACTGAAGCTTTCTTT.

As to this clonotype: A much larger clone lies one base from this, so it may be a read error. It is likely a read error, because the conserved phenylalanine at the end of the CDR3 is missing. The chain has TRBV5-1 and TRBJ2-7; 8 bases are shared with TRBD2. The CDR3 is 15 amino acids. The ends lost 5 bases at V and 2 bases at J; junction bases unmatched: 9. The germline CDR1 and CDR2 sequences are SGHRS and YFSETQ. CDR3 nucleotides: TGCGCCAGCAGTGATGGACTAGCCGTCACCTACGAGCAGTACCTC. Protein: CASSDGLAVTYEQYL.

This clonotype was counted between two and nine times. This chain joins TRBV18 and TRBJ1-6, with D unresolved. Germline loops: CDR1 KGHSH, CDR2 LQKENI. CDR3 length: 16 residues. Trimming pared 1 base from V and 14 bases from J, leaving 21 bases between. CDR3 bases: TGTGCCAGCTCACCACTGTTCCGAGACACCCGAAGGACCCTCCACTTT. Protein product: CASSPLFRDTRRTLHF.

In its sample, this clonotype was seen many times. This chain links TRBV28 with TRBJ2-7; D uncertain. Trimming cost V 3 bases and J 1 base, with 4 bases left between them. The CDR3 runs to 12 residues. Germline CDR1 MDHEN, CDR2 SYDVKM. The chain's CDR3 is CASSFYSYEQYF. Here the CDR3 DNA reads TGTGCCAGCAGTTTCTATTCCTACGAGCAGTACTTC.

V gene TRBV12-3 or TRBV12-4 combines with J gene TRBJ1-2; TRBD1 matches at 8 bases. V was pared by 5 bases and J by 12 bases, with 5 bases of the junction left unmatched. This CDR3 is 11 amino acids long. The CDR3 loop reads CASSRGQGHTF. DNA for the CDR3: TGTGCCAGCAGTCGCGGACAGGGCCACACCTTC.

CDR3 nucleotides: TGTGCCAGCAGCTTTGCTGAAAGGGGAGCTTTCTTT. Its protein is CASSFAERGAFF. The gene calls are TRBV7-9 and TRBJ1-1; the D gene is possibly TRBD1 (5 bases). V was pared by 3 bases and J by 10 bases, with 12 bases between. The CDR3 consists of 12 residues. Per the germline V gene, CDR1 is SEHNR and CDR2 is FQNEAQ (reference sequence). The full variable domain, its missing parts supplied by reference TRBV7-9 and TRBJ1-1, is DTGVSQNPRHKITKRGQNVTFRCDPISEHNRLYWYRQTLGQGPEFLTYFQNEAQLEKSRLLSDRFSAERPKGSFSTLEIQRTEQGDSAMYLCASSFAERGAFFGQGTRLTVV.

The chain links TRBV20-1 to TRBJ2-7, with a weak D call TRBD1 (5 bases). V was clipped by 2 bases and J by 0 bases, with 14 bases between them. CDR1 DFQATT and CDR2 SNEGSKA come from the germline V gene (reference sequence). The CDR3 spans 15 residues. In DNA form, the CDR3 reads TGCAGTGCTAGACTACAGGCCCTGAGCTCCTACGAGCAGTACTTC. Translation gives CSARLQALSSYEQYF.

This clonotype was found many times. The chain has TRBV12-3 or TRBV12-4 and TRBJ1-5; no reliable D call. This CDR3 contains 12 residues. V gave up 4 bases and J gave up 7 bases, with 8 bases separating them. DNA of the CDR3: TGTGCCAGCAGTTCCTCGGGCCAGCCCCAGCATTTT. This sequence encodes CASSSSGQPQHF.

This clonotype was found many times. The V gene is TRBV2, the J gene TRBJ2-7; TRBD2 agrees at 12 bases. Trimming at V came to 6 bases and at J to 2 bases, leaving 5 bases not matched to a gene. Germline-derived CDR1 and CDR2 are SNHLY and FYNNEI. The CDR3 extends over 15 amino acids. This chain's CDR3 is CASSGLAGGTYEQYF. CDR3 sequence (DNA): TGTGCCAGCAGCGGTCTAGCGGGGGGGACCTACGAGCAGTACTTC.

The chain has TRBV6-5 and TRBJ2-4; tentatively, D is TRBD1 or TRBD2 (5 bases each). Trimming removed 0 bases from V and 5 bases from J, with 17 bases in between. There are 17 residues in the CDR3. The germline CDR1 and CDR2 sequences are MNHEY and SVGAGI. CDR3 region: CASSYSFLWGGQNIQYF. The CDR3 nucleotides are TGTGCCAGCAGTTACTCGTTTTTATGGGGCGGGCAAAACATTCAGTACTTC.

This clonotype was detected only a few times. The chain links TRBV19 to TRBJ2-6, with TRBD2 matching over 8 bases. Trimming at V came to 4 bases and at J to 0 bases, leaving 5 bases not matched to a gene. Germline V gene data show CDR1 as LNHDA and CDR2 as SQIVND (reference sequence). The CDR3 spans 17 residues. The CDR3 spells CASSTREGNSGANVLTF. The CDR3 bases are TGTGCCAGTAGTACACGGGAGGGTAACTCTGGGGCCAACGTCCTGACTTTC.

This clonotype has ten or more counts. This rearrangement joins TRBV20-1 to TRBJ1-1; 7 bases map to TRBD1. After removal of 4 bases from V and 1 base from J, the junction contained 6 bases not matched to a gene. This CDR3 spans 14 amino acids. Germline V gives CDR1 DFQATT, CDR2 SNEGSKA (reference sequence). The CDR3 DNA reads TGCAGTGCTACGACAGGGCTTCGGAACACTGAAGCTTTCTTT. Amino acids: CSATTGLRNTEAFF.

This clonotype was observed many times. This chain joins TRBV20-1 and TRBJ2-7; no definite D call. The germline V gene has CDR1 DFQATT and CDR2 SNEGSKA (reference sequence). The CDR3 consists of 10 residues. The ends were cut back, 3 bases at V and 3 bases at J, with 3 bases in the middle. CDR3 region: CSARNYEQYF. In nucleotides, the CDR3 is TGCAGTGCTAGGAACTACGAGCAGTACTTC.

This clonotype was seen repeatedly, ten times or more. V usage is TRBV30 and J usage is TRBJ2-5; tentative D call: TRBD2 (6 bases). CDR1 and CDR2 from the germline V gene are GTSNPN and SVGIG (reference sequence). The V and J ends lost 2 bases and 4 bases respectively, with 8 bases between them. This CDR3 contains 12 residues. This CDR3 reads CAWSQGGETQYF. The CDR3 nucleotides read TGTGCCTGGAGTCAGGGAGGAGAGACCCAGTACTTC.

About this clonotype: The junction and the germline gene differ at one end; a read error may be behind it. The V gene is TRBV28, the J gene TRBJ2-7, with D perhaps TRBD1 (5 bases). Germline CDR1 and CDR2: MDHEN and SYDVKM. The CDR3 length is 15 residues. CDR3 residues: CASRVGWASSYEQYF. The CDR3 nucleotides read TGCGCCAGCAGGGTGGGCTGGGCGAGCTCCTACGAGCAGTACTTC.

Remarks on this clonotype: This may come from a read error, since a much larger clone is one base off. The V call is TRBV9, the J call TRBJ2-5; either TRBD1 or TRBD2 may supply D (5 bases each). The CDR3 runs to 13 residues. The V and J ends lost 0 bases and 5 bases respectively, with 8 bases between them. CDR1 and CDR2 (germline): SGDLS, YYNGEE. The CDR3, as DNA: TGTGCCAGCAGCGTAGGGGGGATGGAGACCCAGTACTTC. It translates to CASSVGGMETQYF.

The V gene is TRBV4-3, the J gene TRBJ2-2; D is undetermined. V lost 0 bases, J lost 6 bases, and 8 bases lay in between. CDR3 size: 14 residues. Germline CDR1 and CDR2: LGHNA and YSLEER. CDR3 amino acids: CASSQEVRAGELFF. CDR3 DNA sequence: TGCGCCAGCAGCCAAGAGGTACGAGCCGGGGAGCTGTTTTTT.

This clonotype was seen many times. The gene calls are TRBV28 and TRBJ1-1; TRBD1 aligns across 9 bases. Unmatched junction bases numbered 7, after V lost 5 bases and J lost 3 bases. The germline V gene has CDR1 MDHEN and CDR2 SYDVKM. This CDR3 has 15 residues. The CDR3 region is CASSPDRGLDTEAFF. The CDR3 DNA sequence: TGTGCCAGCAGTCCAGACAGGGGGTTGGACACTGAAGCTTTCTTT. The whole variable domain, remainder taken from reference TRBV28 and TRBJ1-1, is DVKVTQSSRYLVKRTGEKVFLECVQDMDHENMFWYRQDPGLGLRLIYFSYDVKMKEKGDIPEGYSVSREKKERFSLILESASTNQTSMYLCASSPDRGLDTEAFFGQGTRLTVV.